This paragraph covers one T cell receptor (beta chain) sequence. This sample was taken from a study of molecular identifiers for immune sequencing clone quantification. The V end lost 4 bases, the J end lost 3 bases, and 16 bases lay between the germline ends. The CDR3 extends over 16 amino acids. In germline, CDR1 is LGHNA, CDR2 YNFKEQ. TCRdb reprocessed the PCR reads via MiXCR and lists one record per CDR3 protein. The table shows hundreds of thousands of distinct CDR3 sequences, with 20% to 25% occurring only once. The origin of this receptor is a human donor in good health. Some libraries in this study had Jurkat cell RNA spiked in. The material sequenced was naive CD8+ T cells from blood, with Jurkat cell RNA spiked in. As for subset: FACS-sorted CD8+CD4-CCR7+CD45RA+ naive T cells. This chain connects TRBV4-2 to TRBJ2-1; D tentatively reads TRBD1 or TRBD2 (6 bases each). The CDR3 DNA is TGTGCCAGCAGCCCTTATAGCGGAGGGGGCTACAATGAGCAGTTCTTC. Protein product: CASSPYSGGGYNEQFF.